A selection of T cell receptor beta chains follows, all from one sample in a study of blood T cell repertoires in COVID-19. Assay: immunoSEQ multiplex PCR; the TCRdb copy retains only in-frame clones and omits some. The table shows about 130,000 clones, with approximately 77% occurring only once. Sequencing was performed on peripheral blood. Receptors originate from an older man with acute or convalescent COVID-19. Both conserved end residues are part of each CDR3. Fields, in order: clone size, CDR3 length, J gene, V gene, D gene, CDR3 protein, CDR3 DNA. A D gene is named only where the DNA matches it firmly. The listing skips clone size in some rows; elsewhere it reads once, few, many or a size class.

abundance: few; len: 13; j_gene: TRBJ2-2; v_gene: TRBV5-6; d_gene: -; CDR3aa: CASAGFNTGELFF; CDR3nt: TGTGCCAGCGCCGGGTTCAACACCGGGGAGCTGTTTTTT
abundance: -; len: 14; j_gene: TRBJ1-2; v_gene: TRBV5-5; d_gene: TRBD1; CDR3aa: CASSLGTGTYGYTF; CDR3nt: TGTGCCAGCAGCTTGGGGACAGGGACCTATGGCTACACCTTC
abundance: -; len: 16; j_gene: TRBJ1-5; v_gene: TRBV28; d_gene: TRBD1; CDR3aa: CASSSGQGGTGQPQHF; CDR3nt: TGTGCCAGCAGTTCAGGACAGGGCGGAACGGGTCAGCCCCAGCATTTT
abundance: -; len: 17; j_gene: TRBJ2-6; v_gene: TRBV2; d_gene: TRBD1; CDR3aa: CASARGPPRSGANVLTF; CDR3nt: TGTGCCAGCGCGAGGGGGCCGCCCCGCTCTGGGGCCAACGTCCTGACTTTC
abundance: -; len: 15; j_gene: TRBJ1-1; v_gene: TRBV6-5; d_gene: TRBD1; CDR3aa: CASTLDRDGDTEAFF; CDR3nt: TGTGCCAGCACCCTCGACAGGGACGGCGACACTGAAGCTTTCTTT
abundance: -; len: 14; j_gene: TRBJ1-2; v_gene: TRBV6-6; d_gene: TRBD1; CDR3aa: CASILGARGPGYTF; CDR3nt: TGTGCCAGCATTCTCGGGGCCAGGGGGCCTGGCTACACCTTC
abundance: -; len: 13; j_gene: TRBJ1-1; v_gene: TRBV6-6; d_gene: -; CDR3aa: CASSYSEGLEAFF; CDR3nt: TGTGCCAGCAGTTACTCAGAGGGACTTGAAGCTTTCTTT
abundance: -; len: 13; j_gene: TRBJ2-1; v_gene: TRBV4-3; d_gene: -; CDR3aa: CASSQDRSGAQFF; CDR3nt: TGCGCCAGCAGCCAAGATAGGTCAGGCGCGCAGTTCTTC
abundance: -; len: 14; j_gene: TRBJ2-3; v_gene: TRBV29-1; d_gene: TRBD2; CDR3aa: CSVVGSGGASTQYF; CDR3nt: TGCAGCGTTGTCGGTAGCGGGGGGGCTAGCACGCAGTATTTT
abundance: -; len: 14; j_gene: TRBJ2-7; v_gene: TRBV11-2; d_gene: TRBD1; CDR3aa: CASGGTGTSYEQYF; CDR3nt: TGTGCCAGCGGAGGGACAGGGACCTCCTACGAGCAGTACTTC
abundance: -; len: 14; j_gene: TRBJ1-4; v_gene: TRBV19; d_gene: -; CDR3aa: CASSMLRGKEKLFF; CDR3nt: TGTGCCAGTAGTATGCTCAGGGGAAAGGAAAAACTGTTTTTT
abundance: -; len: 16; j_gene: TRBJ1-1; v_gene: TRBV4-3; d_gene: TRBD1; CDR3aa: CASSQRTGSGITEAFF; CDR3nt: TGCGCCAGCAGCCAAAGGACAGGGTCTGGGATCACTGAAGCTTTCTTT
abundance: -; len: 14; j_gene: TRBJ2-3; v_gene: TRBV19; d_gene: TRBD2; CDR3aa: CASVAGGPTDTQYF; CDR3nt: TGTGCCAGTGTGGCGGGGGGACCCACAGATACGCAGTATTTT
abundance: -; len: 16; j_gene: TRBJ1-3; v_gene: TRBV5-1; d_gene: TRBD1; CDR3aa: CASSPYGQVSGNTIYF; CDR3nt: TGCGCCAGCAGCCCTTACGGACAGGTCTCTGGAAACACCATATATTTT